This T cell receptor (beta chain) was recovered during a study of vaccination effects on CD4 cells after COVID-19. Study context: Samples collected post-vaccine were obtained a median of 72 days after the second dose. The study, taken as a whole, reports: Early timepoints after infection were absent, and convalescent patients were few in the study. Marked clonal contraction of infection- and vaccine-induced clones was seen late after vaccination.

As for this clone: What it binds is unknown.

When roughly eleven days of culture had elapsed, CD4+ T cells were isolated. Two doses of BNT162b2 or mRNA-1273 vaccine were administered to participants. Profiling relied on immunoSEQ multiplex PCR, and the TCRdb table lists in-frame clones only, not all of them. The sample contains fewer than 85,000 clones, 74% of which appear only once. The TCR comes from a human donor who received a COVID-19 vaccine. Source: CD4+ T cells from PBMCs cultured without peptide, taken after COVID-19 vaccination.

DNA for the CDR3: TGTGCCAGCAGCTTCGTCCTTCACAACTACGAGCAGTACGTC. Translation gives CASSFVLHNYEQYV. V usage is TRBV5-8 and J usage is TRBJ2-7, with unresolved D. The length of the CDR3 is 14 residues. Germline CDR1 and CDR2: SGHTS and YDEGEE. Trimming left V 2 bases short and J 3 bases short, with 12 bases between.